Each of the 24 T cell receptor beta chains below was sequenced from the same sample in a study of cytomegalovirus exposure and HLA in healthy donors (dated by TCRdb to between 2016 and 2019). Library preparation used the immunoSEQ multiplex PCR assay. A mixture of 60 forward primers for TCR Vbeta segments and 13 reverse primers for TCR Jbeta segments was used in the multiplex PCR. Sourced from immuneACCESS, this table was stored by TCRdb with only in-frame sequences that have V and J called. A share of the clones is absent; for the studies checked, an unresolved V gene accounts for under half, and the remainder has no known explanation. The sample contains 200,000 to 250,000 clones, more than 75% of them found a single time. The ten largest clones capture about 3% of the sample. The sequencing input was PBMCs. Source of these receptors: a middle-aged woman in good health and CMV-seronegative.

This clone appeared a few times. The V and J genes are TRBV18 and TRBJ1-5, with 8 nucleotides matching TRBD1. V gave up 1 base and J gave up 0 bases; unmatched junction bases: 8. The V gene's germline CDR1 is KGHSH and CDR2 LQKENI. This CDR3 region has 18 residues. CDR3 residues: CASSPLGRGLGSNQPQHF. CDR3 bases: TGTGCCAGCTCACCACTCGGCAGGGGGCTTGGTAGCAATCAGCCCCAGCATTTT. Based on the CDR3 plus reference TRBV18 and TRBJ1-5, the full variable domain is NAGVMQNPRHLVRRRGQEARLRCSPMKGHSHVYWYRQLPEEGLKFMVYLQKENIIDESGMPKERFSAEFPKEGPSILRIQQVVRGDSAAYFCASSPLGRGLGSNQPQHFGDGTRLSIL.

A remark on this clone: In the same sample, other DNA sequences code for this CDR3. The V gene is TRBV6-5, the J gene TRBJ1-2; weak D call: TRBD1 (5 bases). This CDR3 region has 13 residues. CDR1 and CDR2 from the germline V gene are MNHEY and SVGAGI. Trimming took 2 bases from V and 4 from J, leaving 8 bases between them. CDR3 region: CASSYGGGYGYTF. As DNA, the CDR3 is TGTGCCAGCAGTTACGGCGGGGGCTATGGCTACACCTTC.

The V and J genes are TRBV4-1 and TRBJ2-2; 7 nucleotides match TRBD1. The CDR3 runs to 19 residues. The trim removed 0 bases at V and 4 bases at J, leaving 14 bases unmatched. CDR1 and CDR2 (germline): MGHRA, YSYEKL. The CDR3 loop reads CASSQEFKGGVLSTGELFF. CDR3 DNA sequence: TGCGCCAGCAGCCAAGAATTTAAAGGGGGCGTTTTGAGCACCGGGGAGCTGTTTTTT.

The CDR3 DNA follows: TGTGCCAGCACCCCCGGACAGAGCGACGAGCAGTACTTC. This sequence encodes CASTPGQSDEQYF. The chain recombines TRBV28 with TRBJ2-7, with D possibly matching TRBD1 (6 bases). This CDR3 region has 13 residues. Trimming stripped 7 bases from V and 5 bases from J, with 15 bases between. Germline CDR1 MDHEN, CDR2 SYDVKM.

A single count supports this clone. This chain uses TRBV7-3 with TRBJ2-7; TRBD2 might be the D (5 bases). Germline V gene sequence: CDR1 SGHTA, CDR2 FQGTGA. The CDR3 has 15 amino acids. V lost 0 bases to trimming and J lost 3 bases, with 12 bases between them. CDR3 loop: CASSLTGGPNYEQYF. CDR3 coding DNA: TGTGCCAGCAGCTTAACTGGCGGGCCTAACTACGAGCAGTACTTC.

The chain has TRBV6-6 and TRBJ1-1; TRBD1 is a possible D gene (6 bases). The CDR3 consists of 15 residues. The germline V gene encodes CDR1 MNHNY and CDR2 SVGAGI (reference sequence). V lost 8 bases and J lost 4, with 20 bases in between. CDR3 residues: CASWGGTGTPTEAFF. The CDR3 DNA is TGTGCCAGCTGGGGGGGTACAGGGACTCCCACTGAAGCTTTCTTT.

The V gene is TRBV27, the J gene TRBJ1-5; a weak D match, TRBD1 (6 bases). Germline V lookup: CDR1 MNHEY, CDR2 SMNVEV (reference sequence). V was pared by 0 bases and J by 0 bases, with 15 bases between. The CDR3 extends over 18 amino acids. CDR3 loop: CASSLSGWEGHSNQPQHF. In DNA, the CDR3 is TGTGCCAGCAGTTTATCAGGATGGGAGGGACATAGCAATCAGCCCCAGCATTTT.

This rearrangement joins TRBV5-1 to TRBJ1-3, with 7 bases matching TRBD1. The CDR3 loop spans 18 amino acids. Germline V CDR1 and CDR2: SGHRS, YFSETQ. V lost 2 bases to trimming and J lost 0 bases; unmatched junction nucleotides: 11. The CDR3 loop reads CASSLLQGSPTSGNTIYF. In DNA, the CDR3 is TGCGCCAGCAGCTTATTACAGGGGTCCCCCACCTCTGGAAACACCATATATTTT.

The chain is built from TRBV10-3 and TRBJ2-1, with 9 positions matching TRBD2. The V segment lost 6 bases and the J segment 3 bases; nucleotides outside the gene matches: 3. The CDR3 contains 14 residues. Germline CDR1 ENHRY, CDR2 SYGVKD. CDR3 nucleotides: TGTGCCATCAGCCGTAGCGGGAGCTACAATGAGCAGTTCTTC. It is translated as CAISRSGSYNEQFF.

This chain joins TRBV10-3 and TRBJ2-5, with D possibly matching TRBD2 (5 bases). The CDR3 is 13 residues long. The ends were cut back, 6 bases at V and 3 bases at J, with 11 bases in the middle. Germline lookup yields CDR1 ENHRY and CDR2 SYGVKD. The CDR3, as DNA: TGTGCCATCAGCCTCTTGAGGGAAGAGACCCAGTACTTC. Protein sequence: CAISLLREETQYF.

The rearrangement joins TRBV11-2 to TRBJ1-4; the D gene is possibly TRBD1 (5 bases). Trimming removed 5 bases from V and 0 bases from J, with 16 bases in between. CDR3 length equals 17 residues. Germline V CDR1 and CDR2: SGHAT, FQNNGV. CDR3 in DNA: TGTGCCAGCAGCCGCTCTGGAACAGGAGCAACTAATGAAAAACTGTTTTTT. Translation: CASSRSGTGATNEKLFF.

The chain recombines TRBV5-6 with TRBJ1-3, with D perhaps TRBD1 (6 bases). The CDR3 extends over 16 amino acids. With 3 bases removed from V and 3 bases from J, the gap between germline ends came to 16 bases. The germline gives CDR1 SGHDT, CDR2 YYEEEE. CDR3 nucleotide sequence: TGTGCCAGCAGCTCACTCACGCAGGGGAATGGAAACACCATATATTTT. This encodes CASSSLTQGNGNTIYF.

The V gene is TRBV19, the J gene TRBJ1-2; possible D gene TRBD1, 6 bases. The germline gives CDR1 LNHDA, CDR2 SQIVND (reference sequence). V was cut by 3 bases and J by 4 bases, with 15 bases left in between. The CDR3 is 15 residues long. The CDR3 is CASSMSRQAFYGYTF. In nucleotides, the CDR3 is TGTGCCAGTAGTATGAGCCGACAGGCCTTCTATGGCTACACCTTC. The full variable domain, completed using reference TRBV19 and TRBJ1-2, is DGGITQSPKYLFRKEGQNVTLSCEQNLNHDAMYWYRQDPGQGLRLIYYSQIVNDFQKGDIAEGYSVSREKKESFPLTVTSAQKNPTAFYLCASSMSRQAFYGYTFGSGTRLTVV.

This chain joins TRBV12-2 and TRBJ2-3; no DNA check was done on the table's D call, TRBD1. TRBV12-2 is a pseudogene locus. There are 16 residues in the CDR3. The CDR3 loop is CASRSRGAGPNRQGYF. The CDR3, as DNA: TGTGCAAGTCGCTCTAGGGGCGCAGGACCTAACCGCCAAGGGTATTTT.

The chain joins TRBV30 to TRBJ1-3, with D hard to call. Trimming left V 1 base short and J 0 bases short, with 4 bases between. The germline V gene encodes CDR1 GTSNPN and CDR2 SVGIG (reference sequence). This CDR3 is 13 amino acids long. CDR3 sequence (DNA): TGTGCCTGGAGTGGCGTCTCTGGAAACACCATATATTTT. This sequence encodes CAWSGVSGNTIYF.

The chain links TRBV19 to TRBJ2-5, with 14 positions matching TRBD2. The CDR3 has 16 residues. Trimming took 4 bases from V and 5 from J; bases not matched to a gene: 6. Looked up from germline, CDR1 is LNHDA and CDR2 is SQIVND (reference sequence). As DNA, the CDR3 is TGTGCCAGTAGTAGGGGACTAGCGGGAGTGTCGGAGACCCAGTACTTC. It is translated as CASSRGLAGVSETQYF.

This chain joins TRBV27 and TRBJ2-7, with 9 bases lining up with TRBD1. The CDR3 spans 14 residues. Germline CDR1 and CDR2: MNHEY and SMNVEV (reference sequence). Trimming removed 7 bases from V and 3 bases from J; junction bases left unmatched: 7. The CDR3 region is CASKLGTGFYEQYF. CDR3 bases: TGTGCCAGCAAATTAGGGACAGGGTTCTACGAGCAGTACTTC.

This chain connects TRBV5-6 to TRBJ1-2, with TRBD1 matching over 8 bases. Germline V gene sequence: CDR1 SGHDT, CDR2 YYEEEE. The CDR3 has 13 amino acids. Trimming took 0 bases from V and 7 from J; bases not matched to a gene: 2. DNA for the CDR3: TGTGCCAGCAGCTTGGCAGGGGGCCTTGGCTACACCTTC. Amino acid sequence: CASSLAGGLGYTF.

The rearrangement joins TRBV27 to TRBJ1-6; perhaps TRBD1 as D (5 bases). The CDR3 consists of 15 residues. V lost 7 bases to trimming and J lost 5 bases, with 15 bases between them. The germline V gene has CDR1 MNHEY and CDR2 SMNVEV (reference sequence). As DNA, the CDR3 is TGTGCCAGCACTACCCCTGGCAGGGATAATTCACCCCTCCACTTT. Its translation is CASTTPGRDNSPLHF.

There are a few counts of this clone. V is TRBV7-8 and J is TRBJ1-1; D might be TRBD1 (5 bases). Germline CDR1 is SGHVS and CDR2 is FQNEAQ. The CDR3 is 13 residues long. V lost 3 bases and J 7 bases, leaving 12 bases between the germline ends. This chain's CDR3 is CASSLRQGIEAFF. DNA for the CDR3: TGTGCCAGCAGCTTGAGGCAGGGCATTGAAGCTTTCTTT. The complete variable domain, with remaining parts taken from reference TRBV7-8 and TRBJ1-1, reads GAGVSQSPRYKVAKRGQDVALRCDPISGHVSLFWYQQALGQGPEFLTYFQNEAQLDKSGLPSDRFFAERPEGSVSTLKIQRTQQEDSAVYLCASSLRQGIEAFFGQGTRLTVV.

V gene TRBV29-1 combines with J gene TRBJ2-7, with D maybe TRBD1 (6 bases). Germline-derived CDR1 and CDR2 are SQVTM and ANQGSEA. This CDR3 has 12 amino acids. V was cut by 3 bases and J by 6 bases, with 12 bases left in between. The CDR3 reads CSVDLGALEQYF. The CDR3 region has the DNA TGCAGCGTTGATTTGGGGGCTCTCGAGCAGTACTTC.

The V gene is TRBV11-2, the J gene TRBJ1-2; 8 nucleotides align to TRBD1. The trim removed 8 bases at V and 8 bases at J, leaving 25 bases unmatched. Germline loops: CDR1 SGHAT, CDR2 FQNNGV. CDR3 length equals 18 residues. CDR3 nucleotides: TGTGCCAGCTTGGGGGTGGCGCGACAGGGGCCGATCACTATGGGCTACACCTTC. It translates to CASLGVARQGPITMGYTF.

The gene calls are TRBV20-1 and TRBJ2-1; D is unclear. Germline CDR1 and CDR2: DFQATT and SNEGSKA (reference sequence). This CDR3 contains 11 residues. V shed 3 bases and J shed 4 bases, with 4 bases lying between them. This chain's CDR3 is CSAREYNEQFF. The CDR3 nucleotides are TGCAGTGCTAGGGAGTACAATGAGCAGTTCTTC.

The chain is built from TRBV7-2 and TRBJ2-7; 12 bases fit TRBD2. The germline V gene has CDR1 SGHTA and CDR2 FQGNSA. CDR3 length: 15 residues. V shed 5 bases, J shed 0 bases, and the junction held 2 bases outside the gene matches. The CDR3 sequence is CASSLTSGSSYEQYF. The CDR3 coding sequence is TGTGCCAGCAGCCTGACTAGCGGGAGCTCCTACGAGCAGTACTTC.